This T cell receptor beta chain emerged from a study of T cell responses to AZD1222 COVID-19 vaccine. Findings and caveats of the study: Regions 160-218 and 743-854 dominated among vaccine-associated CD4 TCRs spanning spike. Two doses of AZD1222 preceded a rise in Spike-specific TCR breadth and depth.

Trimming removed 6 bases at V and 10 bases at J, with 13 bases between. Germline CDR1 is SNHLY and CDR2 is FYNNEI. This CDR3 is built from 13 residues. Here immunoSEQ multiplex PCR was the method, and the copy in TCRdb shows in-frame clones only, minus some. The table lists about 170,000 clones, around 88% of them singletons. Points on this clone: Its antigen is unknown.

This sequence joins TRBV2 and TRBJ1-6, with D possibly matching TRBD1 (6 bases). The receptor's source is an adult who received the AZD1222 COVID-19 vaccine. Sequenced material: peripheral blood, taken 28 days after the second AZD1222 dose. The CDR3 protein is CASRMQGKSPLHF. Written as DNA, the CDR3 is TGTGCCAGCAGGATGCAGGGGAAGTCACCCCTCCACTTT.